This T cell receptor beta chain was observed in a study of OX40 agonist ivuxolimab in advanced cancers. As for this clone: Its antigen is not known.

The study's findings and limits: Relative to CD4+ cells, CD8+ T cells on average had more expanded clones.

Sequenced by immunoSEQ multiplex PCR; TCRdb stores in-frame clones only, minus some. The sample lists around 26,000 clones, approximately 91% occurring once. Sequenced material: CD4+ or CD8+ T cells sorted from blood, taken in a trial of the OX40 agonist ivuxolimab. This sequence was found in an adult with an advanced solid tumor such as melanoma, head and neck, liver or kidney cancer.

The CDR3 DNA is TGTGCCAGCAGCTTTCTCCCCGGGGAGACCCAGTACTTC. This encodes CASSFLPGETQYF. The V gene is TRBV5-4, the J gene TRBJ2-5, with no clear D. CDR1 and CDR2 (germline): SGHNT, YYREEE (reference sequence). The CDR3 covers 13 residues. The V end was cut by 2 bases, the J end by 5 bases, with 10 bases between.